The 23 T cell receptor beta chains in this list originate from one sample, sequenced in a study of cytomegalovirus exposure and HLA in healthy donors (dated by TCRdb to the late 2010s). Libraries were prepared through the immunoSEQ multiplex PCR assay. TCRdb provides this immuneACCESS table in a form limited to in-frame rearrangements. Some clones are lacking; in checked studies, under half of them reflect an unresolved V gene, and why the rest are absent is not known. The sample table contains tens of thousands of clones; only one count was recorded for approximately 91% of them. The ten largest account for about 2.2% of the sample. The sequenced sample consisted of PBMCs. The receptors were sampled from a young man in good health and CMV-seronegative.

The V and J genes are TRBV19 and TRBJ2-5; the D is unclear. CDR3 length: 16 amino acids. CDR1 and CDR2 from the germline V gene are LNHDA and SQIVND (reference sequence). With 7 bases removed from V and 3 bases from J, the gap between germline ends came to 21 bases. CDR3 DNA: TGTGCCAGTACTAACTGGAGAATGGTCCCCGAAGAGACCCAGTACTTC. It encodes CASTNWRMVPEETQYF.

On this clone itself: Sequence at one end of the junction differs from germline and may be a read error. This chain links TRBV7-9 with TRBJ1-2; D may be TRBD1 (6 bases). This CDR3 spans 14 amino acids. Germline V gives CDR1 SEHNR, CDR2 FQNEAQ (reference sequence). The CDR3 region has the DNA TGTGCCAGCAGCTTAGCAGGACAGACCTATCGCTACACCTTC. This sequence encodes CASSLAGQTYRYTF.

The CDR3 nucleotides read TGTGCCAGCAGCGACATGGCTTATGGCTACACCTTC. It translates to CASSDMAYGYTF. This chain links TRBV28 with TRBJ1-2; unclear D gene. Trimming removed 6 bases from V and 5 bases from J, with 10 bases in between. Per the germline V gene, CDR1 is MDHEN and CDR2 is SYDVKM. The CDR3 spans 12 residues.

The genes are TRBV5-1 and TRBJ2-3; D uncertain. The CDR3 is 14 amino acids. Germline V lookup: CDR1 SGHRS, CDR2 YFSETQ. Trimming removed 0 bases at V and 2 bases at J, with 7 bases between. The CDR3 spells CASSLVSDTDTQYF. The CDR3 nucleotides are TGCGCCAGCAGCTTGGTCTCAGACACAGATACGCAGTATTTT.

V is TRBV11-2 and J is TRBJ2-7, with 7 nucleotides matching TRBD1. The CDR3 runs to 14 residues. J was trimmed by 4 bases and V by 5 bases; bases with no gene match: 8. Germline CDR1 is SGHAT and CDR2 is FQNNGV. CDR3 DNA sequence: TGTGCCAGCAGCATACAGGGGAGTGAGTACGAGCAGTACTTC. Translated: CASSIQGSEYEQYF.

V usage is TRBV2 and J usage is TRBJ1-2; no definite D call. V was trimmed by 0 bases and J by 3 bases, leaving 11 bases between them. Germline values: CDR1 SNHLY, CDR2 FYNNEI. There are 15 residues in the CDR3. In DNA, the CDR3 is TGTGCCAGCAGTGAAGCGCGGTCCAGACACTATGGCTACACCTTC. As protein: CASSEARSRHYGYTF.

The chain employs TRBV7-9 and TRBJ1-3, with a tentative D call TRBD1 (5 bases). The CDR3 totals 14 residues. Germline CDR1 is SEHNR and CDR2 is FQNEAQ (reference sequence). Trimming left V 2 bases short and J 4 bases short, with 9 bases between. Here the CDR3 DNA reads TGTGCCAGCAGCTTAACAGGTTCCGGAAACACCATATATTTT. Protein sequence: CASSLTGSGNTIYF.

The chain links TRBV7-3 to TRBJ2-3; 8 nucleotides line up with TRBD2. The V and J ends lost 5 bases and 1 base, in that order; junction bases with no gene match: 23. Germline V gives CDR1 SGHTA, CDR2 FQGTGA. The CDR3 totals 21 residues. The CDR3 here is CASSRGGFRASGRPGTDTQYF. For the CDR3, the DNA is TGTGCCAGCAGCCGAGGGGGTTTTCGGGCTAGCGGGCGCCCAGGCACAGATACGCAGTATTTT.

V usage is TRBV6-5 and J usage is TRBJ2-7, with 9 nucleotides matching TRBD2. The CDR3 covers 13 residues. The germline V gene has CDR1 MNHEY and CDR2 SVGAGI. V lost 8 bases to trimming and J lost 3 bases; unmatched junction nucleotides: 5. The CDR3 loop reads CASAGLAHYEQYF. The DNA for the CDR3 is TGTGCCAGCGCAGGACTAGCGCACTACGAGCAGTACTTC.

The rearrangement uses TRBV30 and TRBJ1-4, with 7 bases lining up with TRBD1. Trimming at V came to 2 bases and at J to 8 bases, leaving 11 bases not matched to a gene. Germline V gene data show CDR1 as GTSNPN and CDR2 as SVGIG (reference sequence). This CDR3 is built from 15 residues. The DNA for the CDR3 is TGTGCCTGGAGTAGCTCCTCCGCAGGGGGGGAAAAACTGTTTTTT. Translated, it gives CAWSSSSAGGEKLFF.

CDR3 nucleotide sequence: TGTGCCAGCAGCTTTAATAGGGGTGGGGCCAACGTCCTGACTTTC. Its protein product is CASSFNRGGANVLTF. V gene TRBV11-2 combines with J gene TRBJ2-6; possibly TRBD1 for D (5 bases). Between the trimmed V and J ends, which lost 3 bases and 3 bases, there was a span of 9 bases. Germline CDR1 is SGHAT and CDR2 is FQNNGV. This CDR3 is 15 amino acids long. The whole variable domain, remainder taken from reference TRBV11-2 and TRBJ2-6, is EAGVAQSPRYKIIEKRQSVAFWCNPISGHATLYWYQQILGQGPKLLIQFQNNGVVDDSQLPKDRFSAERLKGVDSTLKIQPAKLEDSAVYLCASSFNRGGANVLTFGAGSRLTVL.

The chain links TRBV18 to TRBJ1-2; D might be TRBD1 (6 bases). Looked up from germline, CDR1 is KGHSH and CDR2 is LQKENI. V gave up 1 base and J gave up 4 bases, with 13 bases separating them. The CDR3 sequence is 15 residues long. DNA for the CDR3: TGTGCCAGCTCACCACGCTCAGGGGAAAGCTATGGCTACACCTTC. Protein sequence: CASSPRSGESYGYTF. Full variable domain (remainder filled in from reference TRBV18 and TRBJ1-2): NAGVMQNPRHLVRRRGQEARLRCSPMKGHSHVYWYRQLPEEGLKFMVYLQKENIIDESGMPKERFSAEFPKEGPSILRIQQVVRGDSAAYFCASSPRSGESYGYTFGSGTRLTVV.

J is TRBJ1-5 and V is TRBV28; D uncertain. Trimming stripped 10 bases from V and 0 bases from J, with 13 bases between. Germline CDR1 reads MDHEN; CDR2 reads SYDVKM. There are 14 residues in the CDR3. The CDR3 DNA sequence: TGTGCCATCCGGCCCGGGTATAGCAATCAGCCCCAGCATTTT. As protein: CAIRPGYSNQPQHF.

This chain uses TRBV10-3 with TRBJ1-2; D is undetermined. V dropped 8 bases and J dropped 2 bases, with 9 bases sitting between them. Germline V lookup: CDR1 ENHRY, CDR2 SYGVKD. The CDR3 consists of 12 residues. This CDR3 reads CAIVRANYGYTF. CDR3 coding DNA: TGTGCCATCGTACGAGCGAACTATGGCTACACCTTC.

The J gene is TRBJ2-1, the V gene TRBV5-1; unclear D gene. Germline V lookup: CDR1 SGHRS, CDR2 YFSETQ. Between the trimmed V and J ends, which lost 0 bases and 11 bases, there was a span of 18 bases. The CDR3 contains 15 residues. This CDR3 reads CASSLVQNLIMKQFF. CDR3 nucleotide sequence: TGCGCCAGCAGCTTGGTCCAAAACCTAATAATGAAGCAGTTCTTC.

The chain couples TRBV13 to TRBJ2-7, with TRBD2 identical over 12 bases. CDR3 length: 15 amino acids. V gave up 4 bases and J gave up 3 bases; unmatched junction bases: 4. CDR1 is PRHDT and CDR2 is FYEKMQ in the germline V gene (reference sequence). CDR3 DNA: TGTGCCAGCAGCTGGACTAGCGGGGCCCTCTACGAGCAGTACTTC. Translated, it gives CASSWTSGALYEQYF.

V is TRBV29-1 and J is TRBJ2-7, with 15 bases lining up with TRBD2. The germline V gene encodes CDR1 SQVTM and CDR2 ANQGSEA. The CDR3 is 13 amino acids. The V segment lost 6 bases and the J segment 7 bases; nucleotides outside the gene matches: 4. DNA of the CDR3: TGCAGCGTCCGGACTAGCGGGAGGGTTGAGCAGTACTTC. Amino acids: CSVRTSGRVEQYF.

The chain links TRBV15 to TRBJ2-4, with 7 bases lining up with TRBD1. The junction had 7 bases not matched to a gene; V was cut back by 0 bases and J by 5 bases. Looked up from germline, CDR1 is LNHNV and CDR2 is YYDKDF (reference sequence). CDR3 length: 16 amino acids. CDR3 in amino acids: CATSRDRGWAENIQYF. CDR3 DNA sequence: TGTGCCACCAGCAGAGACAGGGGGTGGGCAGAAAACATTCAGTACTTC.

This chain joins TRBV19 and TRBJ2-5; tentatively, D is TRBD2 (6 bases). This CDR3 is 17 amino acids long. Deletions cut 3 bases from V and 5 bases from J, with 22 bases between. The germline V gene has CDR1 LNHDA and CDR2 SQIVND (reference sequence). CDR3 loop: CASSISGDLRVGETQYF. In DNA form, the CDR3 reads TGTGCCAGTAGTATCTCGGGGGACCTCCGGGTAGGGGAGACCCAGTACTTC.

The J gene is TRBJ2-7, the V gene TRBV27; the D gene is possibly TRBD1 (6 bases). Germline CDR1 MNHEY, CDR2 SMNVEV (reference sequence). Trimming removed 6 bases at V and 9 bases at J, with 24 bases between. The CDR3 runs to 15 residues. The CDR3 reads CASSLVNRDPGGQYF. For the CDR3, the DNA is TGTGCCAGCAGCCTTGTCAACAGGGACCCTGGTGGGCAGTACTTC.

As DNA, the CDR3 is TGTGCCAGCAGTTACTTACTTCGGGGGGGCCAAGAGACCCAGTACTTC. Protein product: CASSYLLRGGQETQYF. The J gene is TRBJ2-5, the V gene TRBV6-6; TRBD2 matches at 8 bases. Per germline, CDR1 MNHNY and CDR2 SVGAGI (reference sequence). The CDR3 has 16 amino acids. The trim removed 1 base at V and 1 base at J, leaving 5 bases unmatched.

The rearrangement links TRBV14 to TRBJ2-5; tentative D call: TRBD2 (6 bases). V was shortened by 1 base and J by 6 bases, with 12 bases between the two germline ends. Per germline, CDR1 SGHDN and CDR2 FVKESK. The CDR3 covers 14 residues. The CDR3 bases are TGTGCCAGCAGCCAAGCAGTTGGCGGGAAGACCCAGTACTTC. It translates to CASSQAVGGKTQYF.

V gene TRBV5-1 combines with J gene TRBJ2-1, with 8 bases identical to TRBD1. Germline loops: CDR1 SGHRS, CDR2 YFSETQ. This CDR3 region has 17 residues. J lost 5 bases, V lost 0 bases, and 10 bases had no gene match. In DNA form, the CDR3 reads TGCGCCAGCAGCTTGGACCGCAGGGGGCCGAAGAACAATGAGCAGTTCTTC. Translating it yields CASSLDRRGPKNNEQFF.